The T cell receptor (beta chain) under discussion was sequenced for a study of technical replicates of blood from a handful of donors. The data were produced by immunoSEQ multiplex PCR, yet TCRdb's version contains in-frame clones alone and is incomplete. The table includes just over 95,000 clones, approximately 96% detected once. This clone has only one observation. V lost 4 bases, J lost 0 bases, and 4 bases stayed unmatched. The CDR3 is made up of 15 amino acids. Germline CDR1 reads SGHRS; CDR2 reads YFSETQ. The sequencing input was T cells isolated from PBMCs. The TCR sequence derives from a human donor in good health. The V gene is TRBV5-1, the J gene TRBJ1-3; TRBD1 agrees at 7 bases. In DNA form, the CDR3 reads TGCGCCAGCAGCGAAGGGACAGACTCTGGAAACACCATATATTTT. It yields the protein CASSEGTDSGNTIYF. Variable domain in full (rest from reference TRBV5-1 and TRBJ1-3): KAGVTQTPRYLIKTRGQQVTLSCSPISGHRSVSWYQQTPGQGLQFLFEYFSETQRNKGNFPGRFSGRQFSNSRSEMNVSTLELGDSALYLCASSEGTDSGNTIYFGEGSWLTVV.